The rows below give T cell receptor beta chains drawn from one sample of a study of response to subunit inactivated influenza vaccine. Each CDR3 protein is one row after TCRdb ran MiXCR on the RT-PCR reads. Seen here are 500,000 to 600,000 distinct CDR3 sequences, approximately 10% observed once, and the top ten hold 9.5% to 11%. This sample was shared with a second study, whose subject was T cells expressing NK-cell markers.

Sequenced material: PBMCs from blood, taken on the day of vaccination. These receptors came from a man aged 50-59 years who received an inactivated influenza vaccine. CDR3s include the opening cysteine and the closing phenylalanine or tryptophan. Each record gives: clone size, V gene, D gene, J gene, CDR3 protein, CDR3 DNA. D genes are given only for firm matches. A clone size is listed for some rows: how often the clone was seen (once, few, many), or a class if it is expanded.

abundance: few; v_gene: TRBV7-9; d_gene: .; j_gene: TRBJ2-2; CDR3aa: CASSLQGSDTGERFF; CDR3nt: TGTGCCAGCAGCTTACAGGGCTCGGACACCGGGGAGCGGTTTTTT
abundance: .; v_gene: TRBV9; d_gene: TRBD1; j_gene: TRBJ2-6; CDR3aa: CASSSRLRDRASGANVLTF; CDR3nt: TGTGCCAGCAGCTCGCGATTAAGGGACAGGGCCTCTGGGGCCAACGTCCTGACTTTC
abundance: few; v_gene: TRBV28; d_gene: .; j_gene: TRBJ2-7; CDR3aa: CASSPVYYEQYF; CDR3nt: TGTGCCAGCAGTCCCGTTTATTACGAGCAGTACTTC
abundance: few; v_gene: TRBV12-3/TRBV12-4; d_gene: .; j_gene: TRBJ1-5; CDR3aa: CASSFSFRPSNQPQHF; CDR3nt: TGTGCCAGCAGTTTTTCCTTTCGGCCGAGCAATCAGCCCCAGCATTTT
abundance: .; v_gene: TRBV12-3/TRBV12-4; d_gene: TRBD1; j_gene: TRBJ1-1; CDR3aa: CASSLRQGAITEAFF; CDR3nt: TGTGCCAGCAGCCTAAGACAGGGGGCGATTACTGAAGCTTTCTTT
abundance: many; v_gene: TRBV5-1; d_gene: .; j_gene: TRBJ1-2; CDR3aa: CASSLDGTNYGYTF; CDR3nt: TGTGCCAGCAGCTTGGACGGAACTAACTATGGCTACACCTTC
abundance: many; v_gene: TRBV18; d_gene: .; j_gene: TRBJ2-7; CDR3aa: CASSPTGPYEQYF; CDR3nt: TGTGCCAGCAGTCCTACAGGTCCCTACGAGCAGTACTTC
abundance: many; v_gene: TRBV5-5; d_gene: .; j_gene: TRBJ2-1; CDR3aa: CASSSVGVSYNEQFF; CDR3nt: TGTGCCAGCAGCTCGGTGGGGGTCTCCTACAATGAGCAGTTCTTC
abundance: few; v_gene: TRBV5-6; d_gene: TRBD1; j_gene: TRBJ2-7; CDR3aa: CASSLETGGEQYF; CDR3nt: TGTGCCAGCAGCTTGGAAACAGGGGGCGAGCAGTACTTC
abundance: few; v_gene: TRBV6-5; d_gene: .; j_gene: TRBJ1-5; CDR3aa: CASSWTDYSNQPQHF; CDR3nt: TGTGCCAGCAGTTGGACAGATTATAGCAATCAGCCCCAGCATTTT
abundance: many; v_gene: TRBV4-2; d_gene: TRBD2; j_gene: TRBJ2-4; CDR3aa: CASSQLGGGDKNIQYF; CDR3nt: TGTGCCAGCAGCCAACTGGGTGGGGGGGACAAAAACATTCAGTACTTC
abundance: .; v_gene: TRBV29-1; d_gene: .; j_gene: TRBJ1-2; CDR3aa: CSVGDRENYGYTF; CDR3nt: TGCAGCGTTGGCGACAGAGAAAACTATGGCTACACCTTC
abundance: many; v_gene: TRBV7-8; d_gene: TRBD2; j_gene: TRBJ2-7; CDR3aa: CASRREYEQYF; CDR3nt: TGTGCCAGCAGGCGGGAGTACGAGCAGTACTTC
abundance: .; v_gene: TRBV10-2; d_gene: TRBD2; j_gene: TRBJ2-2; CDR3aa: CASKGTSRTGELFF; CDR3nt: TGCGCCAGCAAGGGGACTAGTCGGACCGGGGAGCTGTTTTTT
abundance: few; v_gene: TRBV19; d_gene: TRBD1; j_gene: TRBJ2-1; CDR3aa: CASTSEGTGDNEQFF; CDR3nt: TGTGCCAGTACCTCTGAGGGGACAGGGGACAATGAGCAGTTCTTC
abundance: .; v_gene: TRBV20-1; d_gene: TRBD1; j_gene: TRBJ2-4; CDR3aa: CSAGEQGSKNIQYF; CDR3nt: TGCAGTGCTGGTGAACAGGGGTCCAAAAACATTCAGTACTTC
abundance: few; v_gene: TRBV12-3/TRBV12-4; d_gene: TRBD1; j_gene: TRBJ2-5; CDR3aa: CASSRDRGTETQYF; CDR3nt: TGTGCCAGCAGCCGGGACAGGGGGACGGAGACCCAGTACTTC
abundance: .; v_gene: TRBV20-1; d_gene: TRBD1; j_gene: TRBJ2-7; CDR3aa: CSAKGQGGDEQYF; CDR3nt: TGCAGTGCTAAGGGACAGGGAGGTGACGAGCAGTACTTC
abundance: .; v_gene: TRBV13; d_gene: .; j_gene: TRBJ1-2; CDR3aa: CASSPGRLNYGYTF; CDR3nt: TGTGCCAGCAGCCCAGGTAGACTAAACTATGGCTACACCTTC
abundance: many; v_gene: TRBV5-1; d_gene: .; j_gene: TRBJ2-1; CDR3aa: CASSLEETKRISSYNEQFF; CDR3nt: TGCGCCAGCAGCTTAGAAGAGACTAAGAGGATTAGCTCCTACAATGAGCAGTTCTTC
abundance: many; v_gene: TRBV5-1; d_gene: .; j_gene: TRBJ2-7; CDR3aa: CASSLRGSYEQYF; CDR3nt: TGTGCCAGCAGCTTACGGGGATCCTACGAGCAGTACTTC
abundance: few; v_gene: TRBV29-1; d_gene: .; j_gene: TRBJ1-1; CDR3aa: CSVPHVNTEAFF; CDR3nt: TGCAGCGTTCCACATGTGAACACTGAAGCTTTCTTT
abundance: .; v_gene: TRBV12-3/TRBV12-4; d_gene: TRBD1; j_gene: TRBJ2-7; CDR3aa: CASSPNRRTGPLYF; CDR3nt: TGTGCCAGCAGCCCCAATCGGCGGACAGGCCCCCTGTACTTC
abundance: few; v_gene: TRBV6-1; d_gene: TRBD2; j_gene: TRBJ2-2; CDR3aa: CASSDLAGGGTGELFF; CDR3nt: TGTGCCAGCAGTGACTTAGCGGGGGGTGGGACCGGGGAGCTGTTTTTT